These 21 T cell receptor beta chains came from one sample sequenced in a study of shared clonotypes between healthy human individuals (dated by TCRdb to 2020 to 2021). Libraries came from the immunoSEQ multiplex PCR assay. TCRdb holds this immuneACCESS table with in-frame rearrangements only. Some clones are missing; in checked studies, unresolved V genes explain under half, and the rest has no known cause. In this sample the table shows fewer than 200,000 clones, approximately 70% of which occur a single time. The biggest ten clones account for more than 9% of the sample. Specimen: memory CD4+ T cells sorted from blood. What the cell subset or site label conveys for this sample: CD45RA-negative fraction. These receptors originate from a man younger than 45 in good health.

In its sample, this clone was seen once. This sample includes further DNA sequences coding for the same CDR3. The chain links TRBV5-1 to TRBJ2-5; 11 positions match TRBD1. With 1 base clipped from V and 5 bases from J, the junction kept 13 bases outside the gene matches. Germline-derived CDR1 and CDR2 are SGHRS and YFSETQ. The CDR3 is 18 residues long. CDR3 region: CASSLLIWGGQGVETQYF. CDR3 in DNA: TGCGCCAGCAGCTTGCTCATTTGGGGGGGACAGGGGGTGGAGACCCAGTACTTC.

This clone was observed a handful of times. The chain is built from TRBV2 and TRBJ2-1; TRBD2 matches at 9 bases. The CDR3 totals 16 residues. Per the germline V gene, CDR1 is SNHLY and CDR2 is FYNNEI. V lost 5 bases, J lost 8 bases, and 13 bases stayed unmatched. CDR3 in DNA: TGTGCCAGCAGTCCACATCCTAGCGGGATTATCGATGAGCAGTTCTTC. This gives the protein CASSPHPSGIIDEQFF.

This sequence joins TRBV10-3 and TRBJ1-1; D not certain. Trimming took off 0 bases at V and 0 bases at J, with 11 bases between the two ends. Germline loops: CDR1 ENHRY, CDR2 SYGVKD. The CDR3 is 16 amino acids. In DNA form, the CDR3 reads TGTGCCATCAGTGAGTCTGGTAACCGAGTGAACACTGAAGCTTTCTTT. This sequence encodes CAISESGNRVNTEAFF.

This rearrangement joins TRBV19 to TRBJ2-7; TRBD1 matches 7 bases. Germline-derived CDR1 and CDR2 are LNHDA and SQIVND (reference sequence). J lost 4 bases, V lost 5 bases, and 14 bases had no gene match. The CDR3 totals 16 residues. The CDR3 loop reads CASSLGTDTQQYEQYF. CDR3 sequence (DNA): TGTGCCAGTAGTTTGGGGACAGACACTCAACAATACGAGCAGTACTTC.

V gene TRBV19 combines with J gene TRBJ2-1; TRBD2 matches 7 bases. The CDR3 sequence is 15 residues long. The junction had 6 bases not matched to a gene; V was cut back by 1 base and J by 6 bases. Germline CDR1 is LNHDA and CDR2 is SQIVND (reference sequence). The CDR3 reads CASSIGPPGGNEQFF. The CDR3 bases are TGTGCCAGTAGTATAGGGCCCCCGGGGGGCAATGAGCAGTTCTTC.

The genes are TRBV21-1 and TRBJ2-7. TRBV21-1 is a pseudogene segment. This CDR3 region has 14 residues. The CDR3 loop is CASSKEVQIYEQYF. The CDR3 region has the DNA TGTGCCAGCAGCAAAGAGGTGCAGATCTACGAGCAGTACTTC.

V and J are TRBV6-6 and TRBJ1-5, with TRBD1 as a possible D gene (5 bases). V dropped 5 bases and J dropped 8 bases, with 22 bases sitting between them. The CDR3 length is 16 residues. Germline values: CDR1 MNHNY, CDR2 SVGAGI (reference sequence). The CDR3 sequence is CASSPGNLGGGEPQHF. Written as DNA, the CDR3 is TGTGCCAGCAGTCCTGGCAATTTGGGGGGAGGTGAGCCCCAGCATTTT.

The rearrangement joins TRBV18 to TRBJ2-3, with 9 bases matching TRBD1. Germline CDR1 KGHSH, CDR2 LQKENI. The CDR3 totals 14 residues. The J segment lost 4 bases and the V segment lost 4 bases, leaving 3 bases of the junction unmatched. The chain's CDR3 is CASSLNRGPDTQYF. Written as DNA, the CDR3 is TGTGCCAGCTCACTTAACAGGGGGCCAGATACGCAGTATTTT.

This chain links TRBV11-2 with TRBJ2-2; 7 nucleotides match TRBD1. Germline CDR1 and CDR2: SGHAT and FQNNGV. This CDR3 has 16 residues. V was pared by 5 bases and J by 6 bases, with 12 bases of the junction left unmatched. CDR3: CASSTFTGVLAGELFF. CDR3 coding DNA: TGTGCCAGCAGCACATTTACAGGGGTTCTCGCCGGGGAGCTGTTTTTT.

This chain connects TRBV5-6 to TRBJ2-2; D unclear. Trimming shortened V by 3 bases and J by 0 bases, and 12 bases separated the two germline ends. The CDR3 is made up of 16 amino acids. The germline CDR1 and CDR2 sequences are SGHDT and YYEEEE. CDR3 coding DNA: TGTGCCAGCAGCTCCTACTCGCTTACGAACACCGGGGAGCTGTTTTTT. This gives the protein CASSSYSLTNTGELFF.

The chain employs TRBV5-1 and TRBJ2-1; 7 bases are a match to TRBD1. After removal of 0 bases from V and 3 bases from J, the junction contained 3 bases not matched to a gene. The CDR3 length is 15 residues. Germline CDR1 reads SGHRS; CDR2 reads YFSETQ. This CDR3 is CASSLGDRHYNEQFF. CDR3 nucleotide sequence: TGCGCCAGCAGCTTGGGGGACAGACACTACAATGAGCAGTTCTTC.

The rearrangement uses TRBV5-1 and TRBJ2-4, with D tentatively TRBD1 (5 bases). The CDR3 contains 13 residues. Germline V gives CDR1 SGHRS, CDR2 YFSETQ. The V end lost 0 bases, the J end lost 6 bases, and 7 bases lay between the germline ends. The CDR3 nucleotides are TGCGCCAGCAGCTTGGCAGGGATAAACATTCAGTACTTC. It is translated as CASSLAGINIQYF.

This chain uses TRBV21-1 with TRBJ2-7; the table's TRBD1 call for D was not verified on the DNA. TRBV21-1 is reported as a pseudogene. There are 16 residues in the CDR3. The CDR3 DNA sequence: TGTGCCAGCAGCAACCTCGGACATCCGAACTTCTACGAGCAGTACTTC. Translating it yields CASSNLGHPNFYEQYF.

The chain links TRBV15 to TRBJ2-7, with D maybe TRBD1 (5 bases). The V and J ends lost 5 bases and 3 bases respectively, with 14 bases between them. In germline, CDR1 is LNHNV, CDR2 YYDKDF (reference sequence). The CDR3 spans 14 residues. The CDR3 DNA follows: TGTGCCACCAGCCCCCGTGTAACAGGCTACGAGCAGTACTTC. Protein product: CATSPRVTGYEQYF. The full variable domain, rest sourced from reference TRBV15 and TRBJ2-7, is DAMVIQNPRYQVTQFGKPVTLSCSQTLNHNVMYWYQQKSSQAPKLLFHYYDKDFNNEADTPDNFQSRRPNTSFCFLDIRSPGLGDTAMYLCATSPRVTGYEQYFGPGTRLTVT.

This chain connects TRBV28 to TRBJ1-1; D is undetermined. CDR3 size: 12 residues. The germline V gene encodes CDR1 MDHEN and CDR2 SYDVKM. Trimming stripped 3 bases from V and 6 bases from J, with 8 bases between. CDR3 amino acids: CASSFPSAEAFF. The CDR3 DNA reads as TGTGCCAGCAGTTTCCCCTCGGCTGAAGCTTTCTTT.

This clone has just one count. The chain is built from TRBV10-1 and TRBJ2-1; D may be TRBD1 (5 bases). Germline values: CDR1 WNHNN, CDR2 SYGVQD (reference sequence). V lost 8 bases, J lost 6 bases, and 5 bases lay in between. The CDR3 spans 10 residues. The CDR3 bases are TGCGCCAGCGGGGCCAATGAGCAGTTCTTC. Its translation is CASGANEQFF.

This chain uses TRBV12-5 with TRBJ2-2; 12 nucleotides agree with TRBD2. The V segment lost 7 bases and the J segment 4 bases; nucleotides outside the gene matches: 7. This CDR3 region has 16 residues. The germline V gene has CDR1 LGHNT and CDR2 FRNRAP. The CDR3 region is CASAQRLAGVTGELFF. The CDR3 nucleotides read TGTGCTAGTGCTCAGAGACTAGCGGGAGTCACCGGGGAGCTGTTTTTT.

Note on this clone: The junction does not match germline at one end; this may be a read error. The gene calls are TRBV29-1 and TRBJ2-3; the D gene is possibly TRBD1 (6 bases). From germline, CDR1 is SQVTM and CDR2 ANQGSEA. The CDR3 spans 12 residues. The CDR3 region is CSAEQGPDMQYF. DNA of the CDR3: TGCAGCGCTGAACAGGGACCAGATATGCAGTATTTT.

The rearrangement links TRBV25-1 to TRBJ2-6; D might be TRBD1 or TRBD2, each matching 5 bases. V was cut by 3 bases and J by 2 bases, with 17 bases left in between. The CDR3 runs 18 residues. CDR1 MGHDK and CDR2 SYGVNS come from the germline V gene. The chain's CDR3 is CASSDGGKGTTGANVLTF. The CDR3 region has the DNA TGTGCCAGCAGTGACGGTGGGAAGGGGACCACTGGGGCCAACGTCCTGACTTTC.

This clone was observed a few times. The V gene is TRBV10-1, the J gene TRBJ1-2; D is ambiguous. This CDR3 has 13 residues. The V and J ends lost 2 bases and 4 bases respectively, with 8 bases between them. Germline CDR1 and CDR2: WNHNN and SYGVQD (reference sequence). The CDR3 sequence: CASSEGRAYGYTF. CDR3 sequence (DNA): TGCGCCAGCAGTGAGGGACGGGCCTATGGCTACACCTTC.

This clone was seen only a few times. The chain combines TRBV18 with TRBJ2-7; D gene uncertain. The germline V gene has CDR1 KGHSH and CDR2 LQKENI. Trimming shortened V by 5 bases and J by 3 bases, and 11 bases separated the two germline ends. The CDR3 has 13 amino acids. In DNA, the CDR3 is TGTGCCAGCTCAAAAAATGACGGCTACGAGCAGTACTTC. Translating gives CASSKNDGYEQYF.